Below are 17 T cell receptor beta chains sequenced from a single sample in a study of T cells in severe cutaneous drug reactions. The patients sequenced had a carbamazepine-induced Stevens-Johnson syndrome or toxic epidermal necrolysis reaction. Libraries were made by iRepertoire multiplex PCR with TCR subtype-specific primers for bulk and single-cell sequencing. One entry per CDR3 protein, without DNA, is what TCRdb gives after re-calling the multiplex PCR reads. The sample includes 9,500 to 13,000 distinct CDR3 sequences. The sample taken for sequencing was cells from a skin blister. These TCRs come from a human donor with Stevens-Johnson syndrome, a severe cutaneous drug reaction.

The chain joins TRBV20-1 to TRBJ2-5; TCRdb reports TRBD2, a call that lacks DNA to check it against. This CDR3 comprises 13 residues. Per the germline V gene, CDR1 is DFQATT and CDR2 is SNEGSKA (reference sequence). CDR3 sequence reads: CSAGSGGQETQYF.

The rearrangement joins TRBV29-1 to TRBJ1-1. Per the germline V gene, CDR1 is SQVTM and CDR2 is ANQGSEA. CDR3 length: 13 residues. CDR3 amino acids: CSVLRTENTEAFF.

The CDR3 reads CSATSPMNTEAFF. The chain joins TRBV20-1 to TRBJ1-1. Germline V CDR1 and CDR2: DFQATT, SNEGSKA (reference sequence). There are 13 residues in the CDR3.

This clonotype ranks as medium-sized in terms of frequency. The chain uses TRBV5-4 and TRBJ2-2; lacking DNA, the TRBD2 call made by TCRdb goes unchecked. In germline, CDR1 is SGHNT, CDR2 YYREEE (reference sequence). CDR3 length equals 17 residues. CDR3 loop: CASSSRDSLPNTGELFF.

The chain couples TRBV20-1 to TRBJ1-5; checking the TCRdb D call of TRBD1 is not possible without DNA. The CDR3 sequence is 15 residues long. Germline V gene lookup returns CDR1 DFQATT and CDR2 SNEGSKA (reference sequence). The chain's CDR3 is CSASVGQGQGQPQHF.

The chain combines TRBV20-1 with TRBJ2-5; checking the TCRdb D call of TRBD2 is not possible without DNA. Germline-derived CDR1 and CDR2 are DFQATT and SNEGSKA (reference sequence). CDR3 length: 13 amino acids. CDR3 amino acids: CSARTSGRETQYF.

By frequency, this clonotype registers medium-sized. This chain connects TRBV20-1 to TRBJ1-5; the D call of TRBD1 rests on TCRdb alone, since no DNA is present to check it. The CDR3 is made up of 15 amino acids. Germline CDR1 reads DFQATT; CDR2 reads SNEGSKA (reference sequence). The CDR3 loop reads CSASMPGLDGQPQHF.

The chain uses TRBV25-1 and TRBJ2-1; TCRdb proposes TRBD1, but this gene call is untestable without DNA. This CDR3 comprises 16 residues. Germline V CDR1 and CDR2: MGHDK, SYGVNS. CDR3 residues: CARSLTGQSSYNEQFF.

Measured by frequency, this clonotype is medium-sized (0.01 to 0.1%). This chain joins TRBV20-1 and TRBJ1-1. Germline V lookup: CDR1 DFQATT, CDR2 SNEGSKA (reference sequence). CDR3 length: 12 residues. The CDR3 here is CSARDLGQEAFF.

The rearrangement links TRBV20-1 to TRBJ2-1; TCRdb's D call of TRBD1 is untestable without DNA. The CDR3 consists of 15 residues. The germline V gene has CDR1 DFQATT and CDR2 SNEGSKA (reference sequence). The chain's CDR3 is CSARDWDRAYNEQFF.

J is TRBJ2-5 and V is TRBV6-1. This CDR3 comprises 14 residues. In germline, CDR1 is MNHNS, CDR2 SASEGT. CDR3 protein: CASSSPTGMETQYF.

The chain employs TRBV29-1 and TRBJ2-5; TCRdb reports TRBD2, a call that lacks DNA to check it against. The CDR3 is 16 amino acids. Germline assignment: CDR1 SQVTM and CDR2 ANQGSEA. CDR3 amino acids: CSVEAWGLAVWETQYF. The variable domain in full, completed from reference TRBV29-1 and TRBJ2-5, reads SAVISQKPSRDICQRGTSLTIQCQVDSQVTMMFWYRQQPGQSLTLIATANQGSEATYESGFVIDKFPISRPNLTFSTLTVSNMSPEDSSIYLCSVEAWGLAVWETQYFGPGTRLLVL.

The genes are TRBV20-1 and TRBJ2-2. The germline V gene encodes CDR1 DFQATT and CDR2 SNEGSKA (reference sequence). This CDR3 is built from 15 residues. CDR3 sequence: CSARSLAENTGELFF.

The chain is built from TRBV20-1 and TRBJ1-1; TCRdb's D call of TRBD1 is untestable without DNA. Germline loops: CDR1 DFQATT, CDR2 SNEGSKA (reference sequence). The CDR3 totals 14 residues. This CDR3 reads CSARDVLRGTEAFF.

CDR3 residues: CASSLGGGAVKDTQYF. V and J are TRBV11-2 and TRBJ2-3; TCRdb's D call, TRBD1, is unchecked because there is no DNA. CDR1 and CDR2 (germline): SGHAT, FQNNGV. The length of the CDR3 is 16 residues.

The chain recombines TRBV29-1 with TRBJ2-7; TCRdb reports TRBD1, a call that lacks DNA to check it against. Germline CDR1 reads SQVTM; CDR2 reads ANQGSEA. This CDR3 spans 11 amino acids. CDR3 residues: CSVYTGSEQYF.

The chain couples TRBV20-1 to TRBJ2-1; TCRdb outputs TRBD2, but without DNA this stays unchecked. Germline V lookup: CDR1 DFQATT, CDR2 SNEGSKA (reference sequence). CDR3 length: 16 residues. The CDR3 spells CSARGNSGRVHNEQFF.